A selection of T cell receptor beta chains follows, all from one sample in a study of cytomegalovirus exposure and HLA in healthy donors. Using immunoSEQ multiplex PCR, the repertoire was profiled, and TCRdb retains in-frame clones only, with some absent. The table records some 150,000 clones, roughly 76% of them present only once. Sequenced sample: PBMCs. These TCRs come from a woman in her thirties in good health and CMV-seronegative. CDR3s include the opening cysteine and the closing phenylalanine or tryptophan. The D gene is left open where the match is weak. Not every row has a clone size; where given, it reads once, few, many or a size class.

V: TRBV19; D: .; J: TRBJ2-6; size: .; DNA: TGTGCCAGTAGTACTATACAGGGTTCTGGGGCCAACGTCCTGACTTTC; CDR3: CASSTIQGSGANVLTF
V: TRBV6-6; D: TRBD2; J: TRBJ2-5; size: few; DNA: TGTGCCAGCAGTTATCTAGCGGGGGGCGCAGAGACCCAGTACTTC; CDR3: CASSYLAGGAETQYF
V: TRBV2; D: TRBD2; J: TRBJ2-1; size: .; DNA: TGTGCCAGCGGTGGTCTAGCGGGAGTCAATGAGCAGTTCTTC; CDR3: CASGGLAGVNEQFF
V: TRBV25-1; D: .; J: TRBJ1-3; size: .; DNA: TGTGCCAGCAGTGATCGAGGAGACACCATATATTTT; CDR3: CASSDRGDTIYF
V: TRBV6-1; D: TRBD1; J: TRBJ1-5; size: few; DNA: TGTGCCAGCAAGACAGGGGATCAGCCCCAGCATTTT; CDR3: CASKTGDQPQHF
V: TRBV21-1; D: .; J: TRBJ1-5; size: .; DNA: TGTGCCAGCAGCAAAGGCCTGGGGGCGGGGGCGCGGGGCAATCAGCCCCAGCATTTT; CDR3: CASSKGLGAGARGNQPQHF
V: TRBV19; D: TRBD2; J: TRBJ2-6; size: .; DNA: TGTGCCAGTAGTGCCCTACTAGCGGGGCCAGTCTCTGGGGCCAACGTCCTGACTTTC; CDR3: CASSALLAGPVSGANVLTF
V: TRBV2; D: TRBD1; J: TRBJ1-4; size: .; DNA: TGTGCCAGCAGTTCGGACAGGGGGAGTAATGAAAAACTGTTTTTT; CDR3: CASSSDRGSNEKLFF
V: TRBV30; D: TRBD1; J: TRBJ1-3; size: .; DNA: TGTGCCTGGAGGGGACAGGGGGCCGGCGGGAACACCATATATTTT; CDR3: CAWRGQGAGGNTIYF
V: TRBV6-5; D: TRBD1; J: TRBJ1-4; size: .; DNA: TGTGCCAGCAGCGGACAGGGTGGTGAAAAACTGTTTTTT; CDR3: CASSGQGGEKLFF
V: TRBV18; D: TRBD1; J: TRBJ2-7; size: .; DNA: TGTGCCAGCTCACTTGGCGGGACAGGGACTTACGAGCAGTACTTC; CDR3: CASSLGGTGTYEQYF
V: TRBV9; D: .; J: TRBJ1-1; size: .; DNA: TGTGCCAGCAGCCCGGGGGTAGGGATCATGAACACTGAAGCTTTCTTT; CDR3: CASSPGVGIMNTEAFF
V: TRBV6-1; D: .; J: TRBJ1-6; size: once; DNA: TGTGCCAGCAGTGTATACCGGGACAACAATTCACCCCTCCACTTT; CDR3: CASSVYRDNNSPLHF
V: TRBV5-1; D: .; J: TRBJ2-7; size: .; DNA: TGCGCCAGCAGCTTAGGCAGGGAATACGAGCAGTACTTC; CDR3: CASSLGREYEQYF
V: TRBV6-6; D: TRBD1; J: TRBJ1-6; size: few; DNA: TGTGCCAGCAGTCCGGACAGGAGCTCCTATAATTCACCCCTCCACTTT; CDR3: CASSPDRSSYNSPLHF
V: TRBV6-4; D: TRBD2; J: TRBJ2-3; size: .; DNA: TGTGCCAGCAGTGAAGCAGCGGGAGGGCCGACAGATACGCAGTATTTT; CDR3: CASSEAAGGPTDTQYF
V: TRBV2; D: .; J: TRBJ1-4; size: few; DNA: TGTGCCAGCAGTGAAGGGAGGGGAGGTGAAAAACTGTTTTTT; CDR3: CASSEGRGGEKLFF
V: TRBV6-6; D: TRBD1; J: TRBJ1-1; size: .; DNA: TGTGCCAGCAGCTACACAGGGGGCAGTGATGAAGCTTTCTTT; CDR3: CASSYTGGSDEAFF
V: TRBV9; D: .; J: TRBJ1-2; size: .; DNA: TGTGCCAGCAGCGTAGCTGAGGGTACCTATGGCTACACCTTC; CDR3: CASSVAEGTYGYTF
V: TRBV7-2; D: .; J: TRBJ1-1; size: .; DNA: TGTGCCAGCAGCGCACAACTGGAGACGGCGGCTTTCTTT; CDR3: CASSAQLETAAFF
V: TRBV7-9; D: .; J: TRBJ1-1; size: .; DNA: TGTGCCAGCAGCGCAAACACAGGGAAATCTGAAGCTTTCTTT; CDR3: CASSANTGKSEAFF
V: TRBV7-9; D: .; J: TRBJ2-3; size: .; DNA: TGTGCCAGCAGCCTTCCCTCCCCCACAGATACGCAGTATTTT; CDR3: CASSLPSPTDTQYF
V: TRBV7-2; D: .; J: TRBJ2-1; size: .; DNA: TGTGCCAGCACTGAGGGCGTAAGTGAGCAGTTCTTC; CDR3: CASTEGVSEQFF
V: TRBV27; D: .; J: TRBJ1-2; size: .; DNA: TGTGCCAGCGCTGTCGCCAGGGGAAGGGCGGGCTACACCTTC; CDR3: CASAVARGRAGYTF
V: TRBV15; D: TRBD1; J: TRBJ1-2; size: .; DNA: TGTGCCACCAGCACCCGGACAGGACTCTCCTATGGCTACACCTTC; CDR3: CATSTRTGLSYGYTF
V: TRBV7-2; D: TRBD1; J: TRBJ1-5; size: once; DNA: TGTGCCAGCAGCTTAGGAGGGACAGGGGGACAGCCCCAGCATTTT; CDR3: CASSLGGTGGQPQHF
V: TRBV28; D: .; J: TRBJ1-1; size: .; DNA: TGTGCCACTAGGGTGTCCGGGAGTGGGACTGAAGCTTTCTTT; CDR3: CATRVSGSGTEAFF
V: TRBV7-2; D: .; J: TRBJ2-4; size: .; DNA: TGTGCCAGCAGCTGGGACAACGAGTCCATTCAGTACTTC; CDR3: CASSWDNESIQYF
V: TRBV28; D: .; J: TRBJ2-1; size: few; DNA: TGTGCCAGCAGCCTCGCGACAGGAGGTTCCTACAATGAGCAGTTCTTC; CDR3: CASSLATGGSYNEQFF
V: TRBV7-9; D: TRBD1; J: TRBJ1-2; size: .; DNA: TGTGCCAGCAGCTTAGCGGCTGCAGGGGGCTTGGCTAGTCAATATGGCTACACCTTC; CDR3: CASSLAAAGGLASQYGYTF
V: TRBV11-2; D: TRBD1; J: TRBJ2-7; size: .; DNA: TGTGCCAGCAGCCCGGACAGGGGGTACAACTACGAGCAGTACTTC; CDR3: CASSPDRGYNYEQYF
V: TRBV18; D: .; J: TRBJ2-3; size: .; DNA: TGTGCCAGCTCACGCAGGTGGAGCACAGATACGCAGTATTTT; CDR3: CASSRRWSTDTQYF
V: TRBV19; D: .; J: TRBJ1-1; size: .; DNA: TGTGCCAGTAGTTTGGGGACAAGGAACACTGAAGCTTTCTTT; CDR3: CASSLGTRNTEAFF
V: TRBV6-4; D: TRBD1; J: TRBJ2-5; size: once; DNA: TGTGCCAGCAGCCCGACAGGGGGAACGGGTCGGGAGACCCAGTACTTC; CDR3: CASSPTGGTGRETQYF
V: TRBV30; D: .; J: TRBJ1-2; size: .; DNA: TGTGCCTGGAGTTATGGCAGGGCAAGAGGCTACACCTTC; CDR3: CAWSYGRARGYTF
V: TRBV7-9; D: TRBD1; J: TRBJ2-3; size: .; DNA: TGTGCCAGCAGCCCCGGGTCCGGGACAGGGTACACAGATACGCAGTATTTT; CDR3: CASSPGSGTGYTDTQYF
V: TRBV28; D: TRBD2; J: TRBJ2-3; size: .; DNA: TGTGCCAGCAGTTTGAGGTTTGGTAGCGGGAGTGGGAATACGCAGTATTTT; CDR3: CASSLRFGSGSGNTQYF
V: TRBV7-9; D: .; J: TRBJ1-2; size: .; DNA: TGTGCCAGCAGCCAGCTGCCAGGGTTTGGGGACTATGGCTACACCTTC; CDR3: CASSQLPGFGDYGYTF
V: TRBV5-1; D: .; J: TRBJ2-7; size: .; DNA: TGCGCCAGCAGGGTGGGCAGCTCCTACGAGCAGTACTTC; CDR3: CASRVGSSYEQYF
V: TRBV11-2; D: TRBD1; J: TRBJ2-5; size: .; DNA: TGTGCCAGCAGCGCCGACAGGGGGCGAGAGACCCAGTACTTC; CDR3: CASSADRGRETQYF
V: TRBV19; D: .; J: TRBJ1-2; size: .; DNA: TGTGCCAGTAGTAGCCCCCGAGGGCATGCTAACTATGGCTACACCTTC; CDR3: CASSSPRGHANYGYTF
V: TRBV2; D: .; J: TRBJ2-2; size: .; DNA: TGTGCCACCCGGAGGGATTTTGGCACCGGGGAGCTGTTTTTT; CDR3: CATRRDFGTGELFF
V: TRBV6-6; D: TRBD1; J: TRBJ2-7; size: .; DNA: TGTGCCAGCAAAGGACAGGGTAGCTCCTACGAGCAGTACTTC; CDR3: CASKGQGSSYEQYF
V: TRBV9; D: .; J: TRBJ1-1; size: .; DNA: TGTGCCAGCAGCGCAGGGGAAGTGTGGAGCACTGAAGCTTTCTTT; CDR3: CASSAGEVWSTEAFF
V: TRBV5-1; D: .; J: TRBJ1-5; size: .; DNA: TGCGCCAGCAGCTTGGGAGGTTCCAATCAGCCCCAGCATTTT; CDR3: CASSLGGSNQPQHF
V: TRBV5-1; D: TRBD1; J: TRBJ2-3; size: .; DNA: TGCGCCAGCAGCTCCGGACAGGGAGGCACAGATACGCAGTATTTT; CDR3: CASSSGQGGTDTQYF
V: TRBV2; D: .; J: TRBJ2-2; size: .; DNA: TGTGCCAGCAGTGAAGAGCGTACGAACACCGGGGAGCTGTTTTTT; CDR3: CASSEERTNTGELFF
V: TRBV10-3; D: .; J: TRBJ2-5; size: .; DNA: TGTGCCATCAGTGTATTAGTAAAAGAGACCCAGTACTTC; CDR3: CAISVLVKETQYF
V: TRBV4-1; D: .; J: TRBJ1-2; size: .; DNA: TGCGCCAGCAGCCAAGACGGGGAATATGGCTACACCTTC; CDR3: CASSQDGEYGYTF
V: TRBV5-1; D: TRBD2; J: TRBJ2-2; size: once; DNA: TGCGCCAGCAGCTTTACGGGACTAGCGGGGGGACCGAACACCGGGGAGCTGTTTTTT; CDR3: CASSFTGLAGGPNTGELFF
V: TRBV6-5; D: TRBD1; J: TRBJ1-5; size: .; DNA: TGTGCCAGCAGTAGAGGGACAGGGGAAGGGCAGCCCCAGCATTTT; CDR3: CASSRGTGEGQPQHF
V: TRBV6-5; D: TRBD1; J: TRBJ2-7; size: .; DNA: TGTGCCAGCAGTCGGGACAGGGTTTCCTACGAGCAGTACTTC; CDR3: CASSRDRVSYEQYF
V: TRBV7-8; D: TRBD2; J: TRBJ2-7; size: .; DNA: TGTGCCAGCAGCTACTTTAGCGGGAGGGCTTCCGGAAACCCGTACGAGCAGTACTTC; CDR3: CASSYFSGRASGNPYEQYF